This T cell receptor (beta chain) is from a study of CD8 T cells in Susac syndrome. Concerning this clonotype itself: Its antigen is unknown.

The CDR3 sequence is 17 residues long. Germline loops: CDR1 PRHDT, CDR2 FYEKMQ (reference sequence). With 5 bases clipped from V and 4 bases from J, the junction kept 14 bases outside the gene matches. Whole-study results and caveats: The study admitted that it had a relatively small number of individuals in its TCR sequencing and HLA analysis.

RNA amounts of 0.5 to 1 ug underwent reverse transcription with random hexamers. Coverage of TCR beta CDR3 amplification by immunoSEQ multiplex PCR extended to 54 Vbeta and 13 Jbeta. MiXCR was run by TCRdb on the immunoSEQ multiplex PCR reads, yielding one entry per CDR3 protein. The sample lists under 80,000 distinct CDR3 sequences, about 95% occurring once. The sequence was obtained from a human donor with multiple sclerosis. V usage is TRBV13 and J usage is TRBJ2-5; 9 bases map to TRBD1. Sequencing was performed on CD8+ T cells from PBMCs. For the CDR3, the DNA is TGTGCCAGCAGCGCCGCCGGGACAGGGAATGTGCGAGAGACCCAGTACTTC. Encoded protein: CASSAAGTGNVRETQYF.